The T cell receptor (beta chain) under discussion was sequenced for a study of cytomegalovirus exposure and HLA in healthy donors. Comment on this clone: The antigen is unknown.

13 Jbeta primers and 60 Vbeta primers were used for the PCR. Profiling relied on immunoSEQ multiplex PCR, and the TCRdb table lists in-frame clones only, not all of them. The sample lists 75,000 to 90,000 clones; less than 80% were seen once. Study conclusions and caveats: The listing of approximately 160 TCR beta chains classed them as cytomegalovirus-associated.

The CDR3 extends over 14 amino acids. Germline values: CDR1 SNHLY, CDR2 FYNNEI. V was shortened by 3 bases and J by 3 bases, with 12 bases between the two germline ends. The sample consisted of PBMCs. This TCR was recovered from a man aged 25 to 40 in good health and CMV-seropositive. The rearrangement joins TRBV2 to TRBJ2-7; unclear D gene. The CDR3 nucleotides are TGTGCCAGCAGTGAGGTCGGCAGACTCTACGAGCAGTACTTC. Its translation: CASSEVGRLYEQYF.